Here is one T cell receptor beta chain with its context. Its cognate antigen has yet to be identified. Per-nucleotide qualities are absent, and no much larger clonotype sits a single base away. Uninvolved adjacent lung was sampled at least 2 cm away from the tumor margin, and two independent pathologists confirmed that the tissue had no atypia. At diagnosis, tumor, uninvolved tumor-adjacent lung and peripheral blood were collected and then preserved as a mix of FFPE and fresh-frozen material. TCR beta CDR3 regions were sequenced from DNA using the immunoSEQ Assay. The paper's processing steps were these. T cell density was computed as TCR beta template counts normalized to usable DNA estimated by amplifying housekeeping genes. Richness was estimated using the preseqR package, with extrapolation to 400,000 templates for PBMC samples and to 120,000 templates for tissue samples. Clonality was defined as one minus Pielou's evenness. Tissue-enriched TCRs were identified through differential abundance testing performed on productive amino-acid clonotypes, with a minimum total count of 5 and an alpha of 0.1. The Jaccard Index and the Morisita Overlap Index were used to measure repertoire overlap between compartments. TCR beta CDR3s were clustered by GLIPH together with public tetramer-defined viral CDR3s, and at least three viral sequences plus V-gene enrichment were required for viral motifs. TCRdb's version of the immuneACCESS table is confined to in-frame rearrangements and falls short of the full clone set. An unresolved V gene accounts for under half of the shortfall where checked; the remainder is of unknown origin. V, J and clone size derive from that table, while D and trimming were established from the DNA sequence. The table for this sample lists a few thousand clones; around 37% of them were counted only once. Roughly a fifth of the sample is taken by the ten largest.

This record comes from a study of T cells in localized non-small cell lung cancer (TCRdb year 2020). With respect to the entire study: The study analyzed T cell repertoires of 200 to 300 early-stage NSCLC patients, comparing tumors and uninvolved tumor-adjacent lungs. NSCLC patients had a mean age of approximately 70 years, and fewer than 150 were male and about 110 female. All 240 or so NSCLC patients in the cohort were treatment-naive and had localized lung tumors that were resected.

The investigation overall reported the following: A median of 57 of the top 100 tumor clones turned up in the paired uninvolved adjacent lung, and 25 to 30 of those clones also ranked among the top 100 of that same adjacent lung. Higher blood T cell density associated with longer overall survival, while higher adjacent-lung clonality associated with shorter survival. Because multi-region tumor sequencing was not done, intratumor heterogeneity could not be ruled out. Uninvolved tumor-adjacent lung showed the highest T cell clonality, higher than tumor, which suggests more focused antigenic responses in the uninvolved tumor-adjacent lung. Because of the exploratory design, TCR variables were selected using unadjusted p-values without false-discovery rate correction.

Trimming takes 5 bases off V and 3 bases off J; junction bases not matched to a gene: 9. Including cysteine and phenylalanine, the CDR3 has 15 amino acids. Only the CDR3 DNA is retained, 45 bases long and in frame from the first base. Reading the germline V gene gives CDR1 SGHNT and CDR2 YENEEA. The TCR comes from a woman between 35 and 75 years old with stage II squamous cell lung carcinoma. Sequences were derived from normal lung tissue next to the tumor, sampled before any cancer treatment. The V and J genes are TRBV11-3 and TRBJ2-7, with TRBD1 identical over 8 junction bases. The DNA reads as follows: TGTGCCAGCAGCCAAACGACAGGGGCCCGCTACGAGCAGTACTTC. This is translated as CASSQTTGARYEQYF.